This TCR beta chain was recovered during a study of T cell responses to AZD1222 COVID-19 vaccine. The repertoire was sequenced with immunoSEQ multiplex PCR; TCRdb's copy has only in-frame clones and lacks some. The data contain about 56,000 clones, roughly 90% of them seen just once; the ten biggest clones take up 6.9%. With regard to this clone: Its antigen is unidentified.

The CDR3 extends over 12 amino acids. Deletions cut 2 bases from V and 4 bases from J, with 6 bases between. Germline V gene sequence: CDR1 MDHEN, CDR2 SYDVKM. Points from the study as a whole: In the spike-specific TCR repertoire, nearly half reportedly target unmutated variant regions. Vaccination with two AZD1222 doses was followed by a rise in Spike-specific TCR breadth and depth. Donors were mostly white British, more females; clonal diversity possibly underestimated.

The V and J genes are TRBV28 and TRBJ2-7; D remains ambiguous. The sample was peripheral blood, taken 28 days after the second AZD1222 dose. The receptor was isolated from an adult who received the AZD1222 COVID-19 vaccine. The CDR3 DNA reads TGTGCCAGCAGTTTAAAGAAATACGAGCAGTACTTC. Translation gives CASSLKKYEQYF.